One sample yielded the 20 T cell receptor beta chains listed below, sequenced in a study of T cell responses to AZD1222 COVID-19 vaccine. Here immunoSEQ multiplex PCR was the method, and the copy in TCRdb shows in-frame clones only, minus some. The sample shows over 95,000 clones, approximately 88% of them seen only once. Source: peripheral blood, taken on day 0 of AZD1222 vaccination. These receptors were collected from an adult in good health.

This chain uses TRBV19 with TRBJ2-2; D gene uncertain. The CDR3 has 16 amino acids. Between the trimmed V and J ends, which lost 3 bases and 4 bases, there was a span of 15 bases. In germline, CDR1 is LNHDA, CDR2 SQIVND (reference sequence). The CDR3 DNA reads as TGTGCCAGTAGTATGGGTGTACTAACCCGCACCGGGGAGCTGTTTTTT. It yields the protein CASSMGVLTRTGELFF.

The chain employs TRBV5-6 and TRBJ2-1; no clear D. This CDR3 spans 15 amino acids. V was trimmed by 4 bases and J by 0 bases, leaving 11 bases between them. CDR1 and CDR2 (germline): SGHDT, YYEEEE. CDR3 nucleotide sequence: TGTGCCAGCAGCCCTGTAAAAAGCTCCTACAATGAGCAGTTCTTC. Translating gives CASSPVKSSYNEQFF.

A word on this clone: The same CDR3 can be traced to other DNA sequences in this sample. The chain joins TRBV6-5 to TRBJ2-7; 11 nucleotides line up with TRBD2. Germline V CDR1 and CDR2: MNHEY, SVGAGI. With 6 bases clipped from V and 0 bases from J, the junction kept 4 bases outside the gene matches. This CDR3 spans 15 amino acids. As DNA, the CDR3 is TGTGCCAGCAGCGCTACTAGCGGGAGCTCCTACGAGCAGTACTTC. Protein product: CASSATSGSSYEQYF.

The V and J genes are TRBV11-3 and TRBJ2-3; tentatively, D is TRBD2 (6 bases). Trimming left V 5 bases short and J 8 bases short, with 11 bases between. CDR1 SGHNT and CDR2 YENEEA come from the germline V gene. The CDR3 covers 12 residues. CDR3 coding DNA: TGTGCCAGCAGCCCCCTCGGGGGTACGCAGTATTTT. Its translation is CASSPLGGTQYF.

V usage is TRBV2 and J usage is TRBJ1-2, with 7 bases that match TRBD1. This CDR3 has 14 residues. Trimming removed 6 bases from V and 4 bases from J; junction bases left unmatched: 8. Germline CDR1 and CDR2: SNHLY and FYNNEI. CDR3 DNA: TGTGCCAGCAGGGCCCGGACAGGCCGCTATGGCTACACCTTC. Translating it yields CASRARTGRYGYTF.

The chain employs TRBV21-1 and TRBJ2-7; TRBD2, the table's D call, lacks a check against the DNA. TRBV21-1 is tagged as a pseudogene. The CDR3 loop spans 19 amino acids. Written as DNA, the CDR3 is TGTGCCAGCAGCAAAGTTGGTGGACTAGCGGGAGCTTCTCCATACGAGCAGTACTTC. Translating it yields CASSKVGGLAGASPYEQYF.

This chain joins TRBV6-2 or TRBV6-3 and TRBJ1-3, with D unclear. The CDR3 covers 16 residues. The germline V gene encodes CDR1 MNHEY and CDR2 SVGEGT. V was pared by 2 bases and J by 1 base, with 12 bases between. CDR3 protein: CASSYDRTSSGNTIYF. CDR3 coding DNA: TGTGCCAGCAGTTACGATCGGACTTCATCTGGAAACACCATATATTTT.

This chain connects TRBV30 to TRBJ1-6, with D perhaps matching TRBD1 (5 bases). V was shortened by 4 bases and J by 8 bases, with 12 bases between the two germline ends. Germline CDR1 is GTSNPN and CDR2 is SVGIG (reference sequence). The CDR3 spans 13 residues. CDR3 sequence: CAWKWQGYSPLHF. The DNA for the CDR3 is TGTGCCTGGAAGTGGCAGGGTTATTCACCCCTCCACTTT.

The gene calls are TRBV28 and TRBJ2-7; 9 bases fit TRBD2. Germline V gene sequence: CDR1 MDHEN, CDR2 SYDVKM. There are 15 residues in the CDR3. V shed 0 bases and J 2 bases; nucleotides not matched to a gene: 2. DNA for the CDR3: TGTGCCAGCAGTTTATGGGCTAGCGGGACCTACGAGCAGTACTTC. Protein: CASSLWASGTYEQYF.

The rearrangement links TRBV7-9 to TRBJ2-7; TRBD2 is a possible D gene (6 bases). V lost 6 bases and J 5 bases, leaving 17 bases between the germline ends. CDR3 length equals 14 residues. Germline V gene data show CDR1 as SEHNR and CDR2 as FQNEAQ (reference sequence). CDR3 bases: TGTGCCAGCAGAAGGGGAGGATTGGGAAACGAGCAGTACTTC. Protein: CASRRGGLGNEQYF.

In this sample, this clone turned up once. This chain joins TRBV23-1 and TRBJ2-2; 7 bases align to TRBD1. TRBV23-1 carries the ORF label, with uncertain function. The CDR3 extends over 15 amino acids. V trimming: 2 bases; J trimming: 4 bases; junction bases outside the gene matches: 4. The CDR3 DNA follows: TGCGCCAGCAGTCAAACGACAGGGCCCACCGGGGAGCTGTTTTTT. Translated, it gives CASSQTTGPTGELFF.

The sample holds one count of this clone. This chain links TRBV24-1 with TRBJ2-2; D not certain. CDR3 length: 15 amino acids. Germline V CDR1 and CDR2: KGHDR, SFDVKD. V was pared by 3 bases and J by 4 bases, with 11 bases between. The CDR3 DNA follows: TGTGCCACCAGTGATAGGACCATAGCCACCGGGGAGCTGTTTTTT. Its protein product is CATSDRTIATGELFF.

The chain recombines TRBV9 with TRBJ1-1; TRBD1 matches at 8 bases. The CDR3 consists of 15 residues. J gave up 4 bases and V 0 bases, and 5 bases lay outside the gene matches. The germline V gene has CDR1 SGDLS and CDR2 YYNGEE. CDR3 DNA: TGTGCCAGCAGCGTAGGAGGACAGGGCGGCACTGAAGCTTTCTTT. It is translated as CASSVGGQGGTEAFF.

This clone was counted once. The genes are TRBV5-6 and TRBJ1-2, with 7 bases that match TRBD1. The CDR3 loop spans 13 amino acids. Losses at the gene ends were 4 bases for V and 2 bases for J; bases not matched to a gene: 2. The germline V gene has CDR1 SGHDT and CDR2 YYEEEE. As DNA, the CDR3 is TGTGCCAGCAGCCCGGACAGGAACTATGGCTACACCTTC. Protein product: CASSPDRNYGYTF.

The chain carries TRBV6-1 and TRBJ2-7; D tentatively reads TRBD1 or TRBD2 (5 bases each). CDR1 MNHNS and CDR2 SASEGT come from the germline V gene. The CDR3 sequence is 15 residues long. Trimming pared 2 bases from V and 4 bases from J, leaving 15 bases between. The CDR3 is CASSEKGKDLYEQYF. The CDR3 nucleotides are TGTGCCAGCAGTGAAAAGGGGAAGGACTTGTACGAGCAGTACTTC.

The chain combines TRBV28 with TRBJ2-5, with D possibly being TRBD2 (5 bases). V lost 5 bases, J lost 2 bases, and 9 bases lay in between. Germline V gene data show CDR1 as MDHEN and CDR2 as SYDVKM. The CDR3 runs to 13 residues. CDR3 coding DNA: TGTGCCAGCAGTGAGGGTTTACAAGAGACCCAGTACTTC. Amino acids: CASSEGLQETQYF. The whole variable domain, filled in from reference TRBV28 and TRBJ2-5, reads DVKVTQSSRYLVKRTGEKVFLECVQDMDHENMFWYRQDPGLGLRLIYFSYDVKMKEKGDIPEGYSVSREKKERFSLILESASTNQTSMYLCASSEGLQETQYFGPGTRLLVL.

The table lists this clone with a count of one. The CDR3 DNA sequence: TGTGCCAGCAGCCAAGATAATAATGAGCAGTTCTTC. This gives the protein CASSQDNNEQFF. This chain links TRBV4-2 with TRBJ2-1; no definite D call. The CDR3 is 12 residues long. Germline V gives CDR1 LGHNA, CDR2 YNFKEQ. The germline V and J ends were trimmed by 0 bases and 7 bases, with 4 bases remaining between them.

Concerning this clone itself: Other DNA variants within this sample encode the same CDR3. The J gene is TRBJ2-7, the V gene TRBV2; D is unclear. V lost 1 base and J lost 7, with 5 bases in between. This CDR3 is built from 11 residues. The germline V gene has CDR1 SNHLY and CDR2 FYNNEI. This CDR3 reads CASSEVGEQYF. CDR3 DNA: TGTGCCAGCAGTGAAGTCGGAGAGCAGTACTTC. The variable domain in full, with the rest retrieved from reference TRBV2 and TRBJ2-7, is EPEVTQTPSHQVTQMGQEVILRCVPISNHLYFYWYRQILGQKVEFLVSFYNNEISEKSEIFDDQFSVERPDGSNFTLKIRSTKLEDSAMYFCASSEVGEQYFGPGTRLTVT.

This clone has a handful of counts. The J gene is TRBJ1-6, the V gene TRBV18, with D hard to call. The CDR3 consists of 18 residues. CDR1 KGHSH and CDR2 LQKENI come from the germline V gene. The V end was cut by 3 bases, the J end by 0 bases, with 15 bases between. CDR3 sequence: CASSPTLRISSYNSPLHF. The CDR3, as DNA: TGTGCCAGCTCACCCACCTTGCGGATTAGCTCCTATAATTCACCCCTCCACTTT.

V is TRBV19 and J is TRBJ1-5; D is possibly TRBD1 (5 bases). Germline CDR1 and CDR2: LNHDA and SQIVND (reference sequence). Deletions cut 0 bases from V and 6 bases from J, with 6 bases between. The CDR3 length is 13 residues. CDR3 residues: CASSIDTGQPQHF. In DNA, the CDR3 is TGTGCCAGTAGTATAGACACAGGTCAGCCCCAGCATTTT.